The rows below give T cell receptor beta chains drawn from one sample of a study of shared clonotypes between healthy human individuals. The data were produced by immunoSEQ multiplex PCR, yet TCRdb's version contains in-frame clones alone and is incomplete. This sample has about 610,000 clones, with roughly 95% found just once. Sequencing input: naive CD8+ T cells sorted from blood. These receptors came from a woman younger than 45 in good health. CDR3s include the opening cysteine and the closing phenylalanine or tryptophan. D genes are given only for firm matches. Not every row has a clone size; where given, it reads once, few, many or a size class.

CASSLEPGRSYNEQFF,TGTGCCAGCAGTTTGGAACCAGGCCGGTCCTACAATGAGCAGTTCTTC,NA,TRBV27,TRBJ2-1,NA
CASNLGAGNLDEQYF,TGTGCCAGCAACCTAGGCGCGGGAAATCTGGACGAGCAGTACTTC,NA,TRBV11-2,TRBJ2-7,NA
CACGTYYNEQFF,TGTGCCTGCGGGACTTACTACAATGAGCAGTTCTTC,NA,TRBV19,TRBJ2-1,NA
CASSEVWGRPDKNF,TGTGCCAGCAGTGAAGTCTGGGGGAGGCCCGATAAAAACTTC,NA,TRBV2,TRBJ2-7,NA
CASRTVGNTEAFF,TGTGCCAGCAGGACAGTGGGCAACACTGAAGCTTTCTTT,NA,TRBV28,TRBJ1-1,few
CASSSSSGTGFQPQHF,TGTGCCAGCAGCTCCTCCTCCGGGACAGGGTTTCAGCCCCAGCATTTT,TRBD1,TRBV5-6,TRBJ1-5,NA
CASSQAVAGVTDTQYF,TGCGCCAGCAGCCAAGCAGTAGCGGGAGTCACAGATACGCAGTATTTT,TRBD2,TRBV4-1,TRBJ2-3,NA
CASSFGVANEKLFF,TGTGCCAGCAGCTTCGGGGTGGCTAATGAAAAACTGTTTTTT,NA,TRBV7-8,TRBJ1-4,NA
CASSQAQGSLVADTQYF,TGTGCCAGCAGCCAAGCGCAGGGCTCTCTGGTTGCAGATACGCAGTATTTT,NA,TRBV14,TRBJ2-3,NA
CASSSGQGNYEQYF,TGCGCCAGCAGCTCTGGACAGGGGAACTACGAGCAGTACTTC,TRBD1,TRBV5-1,TRBJ2-7,NA
CASSSSYGANTEAFF,TGTGCCAGCAGCTCCAGTTACGGGGCGAACACTGAAGCTTTCTTT,NA,TRBV7-6,TRBJ1-1,once
CAWSAKAHGLAGANEQYF,TGTGCCTGGAGCGCTAAGGCCCACGGTCTAGCGGGAGCTAACGAGCAGTACTTC,TRBD2,TRBV30,TRBJ2-7,once
CASSLLAGDNEQFF,TGTGCCAGCAGTTTGCTAGCGGGTGACAATGAGCAGTTCTTC,TRBD2,TRBV28,TRBJ2-1,NA
CASIGGRRGETQYF,TGTGCCAGCATAGGGGGGAGGCGGGGAGAGACCCAGTACTTC,NA,TRBV2,TRBJ2-5,NA
CASSEDRATGSEAFF,TGTGCCAGCAGTGAAGACAGGGCAACTGGGTCTGAAGCTTTCTTT,NA,TRBV6-1,TRBJ1-1,NA
CASSVLDDPSYNEQFF,TGTGCCAGCAGCGTATTAGATGACCCCTCCTACAATGAGCAGTTCTTC,NA,TRBV9,TRBJ2-1,NA
CASSQGRGTGAAYEQYF,TGCGCCAGCAGCCAAGGGCGGGGGACAGGGGCAGCCTACGAGCAGTACTTC,TRBD1,TRBV4-1,TRBJ2-7,NA
CASSNPTGGKETQYF,TGTGCCAGCAGTAACCCGACAGGGGGCAAAGAGACCCAGTACTTC,TRBD1,TRBV27,TRBJ2-5,NA
CASSVAGTGSEKLFF,TGTGCCAGCAGCGTAGCCGGGACGGGGAGTGAAAAACTGTTTTTT,NA,TRBV9,TRBJ1-4,once
CAGTERADTQYF,TGTGCCGGTACAGAAAGGGCAGATACGCAGTATTTT,NA,TRBV2,TRBJ2-3,NA
CASSYSGTSTDTQYF,TGTGCCAGCAGCTATAGCGGCACTAGCACAGATACGCAGTATTTT,NA,TRBV6-1,TRBJ2-3,NA
CASSLSGGRADEQFF,TGTGCCAGCAGCTTAAGTGGCGGGAGGGCTGATGAGCAGTTCTTC,TRBD2,TRBV7-3,TRBJ2-1,NA
CSALGSTYEQYF,TGCAGCGCCCTCGGCAGCACCTACGAGCAGTACTTC,NA,TRBV29-1,TRBJ2-7,NA
CASSPQRSGNTIYF,TGTGCCAGCAGCCCCCAGAGGTCTGGAAACACCATATATTTT,NA,TRBV6-5,TRBJ1-3,NA
CASSFTGYYEQYF,TGTGCCAGCAGTTTCACAGGCTACTACGAGCAGTACTTC,NA,TRBV28,TRBJ2-7,NA
CASSLRGPYEQYF,TGTGCCAGCAGTTTACGGGGGCCCTACGAGCAGTACTTC,NA,TRBV27,TRBJ2-7,NA
CSVETRTGSYEQYF,TGCAGCGTTGAAACCCGGACAGGTTCCTACGAGCAGTACTTC,TRBD1,TRBV29-1,TRBJ2-7,NA
CASSPWRETVYGYTF,TGTGCCAGCTCACCCTGGAGAGAAACCGTCTATGGCTACACCTTC,NA,TRBV18,TRBJ1-2,NA
CASSFSSGRAEYLHEQYF,TGTGCCAGCAGCTTTTCTAGCGGGAGGGCCGAATATCTCCACGAGCAGTACTTC,TRBD2,TRBV7-6,TRBJ2-7,once
CASGRRDLPYEQYF,TGTGCCAGCGGTAGAAGAGACCTTCCCTACGAGCAGTACTTC,NA,TRBV2,TRBJ2-7,NA
CASSLVDGYTF,TGTGCCAGCAGCTTGGTGGATGGCTACACCTTC,NA,TRBV5-6,TRBJ1-2,NA
CASSYRSSTGSDTQYF,TGTGCCAGCAGTTACAGGTCGTCAACTGGGTCAGATACGCAGTATTTT,NA,TRBV6-5,TRBJ2-3,NA
CASEQGAWETQYF,TGTGCCAGCGAACAGGGGGCGTGGGAGACCCAGTACTTC,TRBD1,TRBV28,TRBJ2-5,NA
CASSLGTGGKGGYTF,TGTGCCAGCAGTTTAGGGACAGGAGGGAAGGGTGGCTACACCTTC,TRBD1,TRBV27,TRBJ1-2,NA
CASWGQGGQPQHF,TGTGCCTCCTGGGGACAGGGGGGTCAGCCCCAGCATTTT,TRBD1,TRBV2,TRBJ1-5,once
CASSLTGDRVEETQYF,TGTGCCAGCAGTTTAACGGGAGACAGGGTTGAGGAGACCCAGTACTTC,NA,TRBV28,TRBJ2-5,NA
CASSQPRDQETQYF,TGTGCCAGTAGTCAGCCACGGGACCAAGAGACCCAGTACTTC,NA,TRBV19,TRBJ2-5,NA
CASSLDFWTSGPSTDTQYF,TGTGCCAGCAGCTTAGATTTTTGGACTAGCGGGCCTAGCACAGATACGCAGTATTTT,TRBD2,TRBV7-9,TRBJ2-3,NA
CASSPRLAGVSEQFF,TGTGCCAGCAGTCCCAGACTAGCGGGAGTGTCTGAGCAGTTCTTC,TRBD2,TRBV28,TRBJ2-1,NA
CASSLANRGGNQPQHF,TGTGCCAGCAGCTTAGCGAACAGGGGTGGCAATCAGCCCCAGCATTTT,TRBD1,TRBV7-6,TRBJ1-5,NA
CASSYSLAGPYNEQFF,TGTGCCAGCAGTTACTCACTAGCGGGACCCTACAATGAGCAGTTCTTC,TRBD2,TRBV6-6,TRBJ2-1,NA
CASSLAGRKNTEAFF,TGCGCCAGCAGCTTGGCGGGCAGAAAGAACACTGAAGCTTTCTTT,NA,TRBV5-1,TRBJ1-1,NA
CASSSPGTGYEQYF,TGTGCCAGCAGTTCACCCGGGACAGGCTACGAGCAGTACTTC,TRBD1,TRBV28,TRBJ2-7,NA
CASSGTGVNQPQHF,TGTGCCAGCAGTGGGACAGGAGTTAATCAGCCCCAGCATTTT,TRBD1,TRBV2,TRBJ1-5,NA
CASGHGDSYEQYF,TGTGCCAGCGGGCATGGGGACAGCTACGAGCAGTACTTC,TRBD1,TRBV27,TRBJ2-7,NA
CATGPGGPSYEQYF,TGTGCCACCGGTCCCGGGGGCCCCTCCTACGAGCAGTACTTC,NA,TRBV15,TRBJ2-7,NA
CASSSEAVGYEQYF,TGTGCCAGCAGCTCAGAGGCAGTGGGCTACGAGCAGTACTTC,NA,TRBV9,TRBJ2-7,NA
CASSSSTTGGIEQYF,TGTGCCAGCTCGAGTTCCACGACGGGAGGGATCGAGCAGTACTTC,TRBD2,TRBV7-9,TRBJ2-7,NA
CASTGDHGEQYF,TGCGCCAGCACCGGGGACCACGGCGAGCAGTACTTC,NA,TRBV10-1,TRBJ2-7,NA
CASSSTSDEKLFF,TGTGCCAGCAGCTCGACGTCTGACGAAAAACTGTTTTTT,NA,TRBV5-4,TRBJ1-4,NA